The TCR beta chain described here comes from a study of molecular identifiers for immune sequencing clone quantification. Making the bulk TCR libraries relied on previously described methods and listed TCR primers. TCRdb re-called the PCR reads with MiXCR, one entry per CDR3 protein. The sample includes 490,000 or so distinct CDR3 sequences, 25% of them seen just once. CD8+CD4-CCR7+CD45RA+ cells were sorted as naive CD8 T cells. Per the germline V gene, CDR1 is SGHKS and CDR2 is YYEKEE (reference sequence). V was clipped by 4 bases and J by 2 bases, with 16 bases between them. This CDR3 is 15 amino acids long. This clonotype was detected once.

Sequencing was performed on naive CD8+ T cells from blood, with Jurkat cell RNA spiked in. The sample's subset: FACS-sorted CD8+CD4-CCR7+CD45RA+ naive T cells. This TCR was recovered from a human donor in good health. Some libraries in this study had Jurkat cell RNA spiked in. This sequence joins TRBV5-5 and TRBJ2-7, with D perhaps matching TRBD2 (5 bases). The CDR3 reads CASSKDGISAYEQYF. The CDR3 DNA sequence: TGTGCCAGCAGCAAGGACGGGATATCTGCCTACGAGCAGTACTTC. Drawing the rest from reference TRBV5-5 and TRBJ2-7, the complete variable domain is DAGVTQSPTHLIKTRGQQVTLRCSPISGHKSVSWYQQVLGQGPQFIFQYYEKEERGRGNFPDRFSARQFPNYSSELNVNALLLGDSALYLCASSKDGISAYEQYFGPGTRLTVT.